The 28 T cell receptor beta chains presented below share a single source sample, sequenced in a study of blood T cell repertoires in COVID-19. The method was immunoSEQ multiplex PCR; TCRdb's version includes in-frame clones alone and lacks a portion of them. This repertoire shows 120,000 or so clones, around 80% found once; its top ten account for 1.5% to 2%. The specimen was peripheral blood. The receptors here all came from a man in his 70s with acute or convalescent COVID-19.

This clone was recorded only once. The chain combines TRBV6-2 or TRBV6-3 with TRBJ2-1, with 12 bases fitting TRBD2. V lost 6 bases and J lost 7; bases outside the gene matches: 7. Per the germline V gene, CDR1 is MNHEY and CDR2 is SVGEGT. The CDR3 loop spans 15 amino acids. This chain's CDR3 is CASRPTSGGTNEQFF. In nucleotides, the CDR3 is TGTGCCAGCAGACCTACTAGCGGGGGGACGAATGAGCAGTTCTTC.

The rearrangement uses TRBV6-5 and TRBJ1-6; D gene uncertain. V was shortened by 5 bases and J by 8 bases, with 16 bases between the two germline ends. The CDR3 has 15 amino acids. Germline CDR1 is MNHEY and CDR2 is SVGAGI. The CDR3 loop reads CASSIDGLIDSPLHF. Here the CDR3 DNA reads TGTGCCAGCAGTATCGACGGACTAATCGATTCACCCCTCCACTTT.

This clone was observed a handful of times. This rearrangement joins TRBV2 to TRBJ1-2; 7 positions agree with TRBD1. The CDR3 length is 13 residues. Germline V gene data show CDR1 as SNHLY and CDR2 as FYNNEI. Germline trimming cut 8 bases from V and 5 bases from J; bases unmatched to any gene: 8. In DNA form, the CDR3 reads TGTGCCAGCGCCCGACAGGGCCTTTATGGCTACACCTTC. Protein product: CASARQGLYGYTF.

J is TRBJ1-2 and V is TRBV5-1; TRBD1 aligns across 9 bases. Germline lookup yields CDR1 SGHRS and CDR2 YFSETQ. V trimming: 0 bases; J trimming: 0 bases; junction bases outside the gene matches: 9. The CDR3 spans 18 residues. The CDR3 protein is CASSLALTGGMSNYGYTF. In DNA, the CDR3 is TGCGCCAGCAGCTTGGCCCTGACAGGGGGGATGTCTAACTATGGCTACACCTTC.

This sequence joins TRBV5-4 and TRBJ1-2, with 7 positions matching TRBD1. The CDR3 extends over 13 amino acids. The V and J ends lost 1 base and 8 bases, in that order; junction bases with no gene match: 5. CDR1 is SGHNT and CDR2 is YYREEE in the germline V gene (reference sequence). The CDR3 loop reads CASSLPRDSGYTF. DNA for the CDR3: TGTGCCAGCAGCTTGCCCAGGGACAGCGGCTACACCTTC.

The chain employs TRBV12-3 or TRBV12-4 and TRBJ1-1; D perhaps matches TRBD1 (5 bases). V was shortened by 4 bases and J by 4 bases, with 10 bases between the two germline ends. This CDR3 is 13 amino acids long. The CDR3 reads CASSWVQGTEAFF. CDR3 nucleotide sequence: TGTGCCAGCAGTTGGGTCCAGGGCACTGAAGCTTTCTTT.

The chain couples TRBV2 to TRBJ1-1, with D unclear. Germline-derived CDR1 and CDR2 are SNHLY and FYNNEI. The CDR3 has 15 residues. With 2 bases removed from V and 10 bases from J, the gap between germline ends came to 20 bases. CDR3 residues: CASSENLGPPNGAFF. The CDR3 bases are TGTGCCAGCAGTGAAAATCTTGGGCCCCCAAACGGAGCTTTCTTT.

This chain joins TRBV5-5 and TRBJ2-5; 11 bases match TRBD2. Germline loops: CDR1 SGHKS, CDR2 YYEKEE (reference sequence). This CDR3 is built from 15 residues. V dropped 9 bases and J dropped 2; count of bases not matched to a gene: 9. CDR3 loop: CATSLAGGRQETQYF. The CDR3 DNA reads as TGTGCCACCTCGCTAGCGGGGGGCCGACAAGAGACCCAGTACTTC.

This chain uses TRBV6-5 with TRBJ1-2; 7 nucleotides line up with TRBD1. The V gene's germline CDR1 is MNHEY and CDR2 SVGAGI. V trimming: 4 bases; J trimming: 4 bases; junction bases outside the gene matches: 9. The CDR3 sequence is 15 residues long. CDR3 bases: TGTGCCAGCAGTTCCCCCGGGACAGCCCTCTATGGCTACACCTTC. This codes for CASSSPGTALYGYTF.

The J gene is TRBJ1-4, the V gene TRBV11-1, with D possibly TRBD1 on 5 matching bases. The germline V gene has CDR1 SGHAT and CDR2 FQDESV (reference sequence). CDR3 length: 15 residues. The ends were cut back, 5 bases at V and 7 bases at J, with 17 bases in the middle. The CDR3: CASSPLGLGGEKLFF. CDR3 DNA: TGTGCCAGCAGCCCCCTGGGACTGGGCGGTGAAAAACTGTTTTTT.

This clone was seen only once. The rearrangement uses TRBV6-5 and TRBJ2-3, with 8 nucleotides matching TRBD1. The CDR3 runs to 15 residues. The V segment lost 2 bases and the J segment 6 bases; nucleotides outside the gene matches: 7. Germline-derived CDR1 and CDR2 are MNHEY and SVGAGI. CDR3: CASSYRYQGADTQYF. CDR3 nucleotide sequence: TGTGCCAGCAGTTACAGGTACCAGGGGGCGGATACGCAGTATTTT.

The J gene is TRBJ2-7, the V gene TRBV7-8; D call uncertain. V dropped 5 bases and J dropped 3 bases, with 11 bases sitting between them. This CDR3 is 13 amino acids long. CDR1 is SGHVS, CDR2 FQNEAQ, per germline. In DNA form, the CDR3 reads TGTGCCAGCAGCCAATCTGTCGGCTACGAGCAGTACTTC. This codes for CASSQSVGYEQYF.

The chain employs TRBV7-9 and TRBJ2-3; D is possibly TRBD2 (6 bases). This CDR3 is 15 amino acids long. Between the trimmed V and J ends, which lost 5 bases and 1 base, there was a span of 13 bases. In germline, CDR1 is SEHNR, CDR2 FQNEAQ (reference sequence). The CDR3 DNA is TGTGCCAGCAGCCCTTCTGGCGGGGGCACAGATACGCAGTATTTT. Translating it yields CASSPSGGGTDTQYF.

This chain links TRBV5-5 with TRBJ2-7; tentative D call: TRBD1 (5 bases). Germline V CDR1 and CDR2: SGHKS, YYEKEE (reference sequence). This CDR3 has 16 residues. Trimming cost V 0 bases and J 2 bases, with 15 bases left between them. The CDR3, as DNA: TGTGCCAGCAGCTTGGAACTTAGGCAGGGCACCTACGAGCAGTACTTC. Protein: CASSLELRQGTYEQYF.

The chain links TRBV5-4 to TRBJ2-1; 11 nucleotides agree with TRBD1. Trimming cost V 4 bases and J 0 bases; bases outside gene matches: 6. Germline V lookup: CDR1 SGHNT, CDR2 YYREEE (reference sequence). There are 17 residues in the CDR3. The CDR3 nucleotides read TGTGCCAGCAGCCCGGGGACAGGGGGACGCTCCTACAATGAGCAGTTCTTC. Protein: CASSPGTGGRSYNEQFF. The entire variable domain, with the rest obtained from reference TRBV5-4 and TRBJ2-1, is as follows: ETGVTQSPTHLIKTRGQQVTLRCSSQSGHNTVSWYQQALGQGPQFIFQYYREEENGRGNFPPRFSGLQFPNYSSELNVNALELDDSALYLCASSPGTGGRSYNEQFFGPGTRLTVL.

The table lists this clone with a count of one. The CDR3 coding sequence is TGTGCCTGGAGCTGGTGGGGCAGTGCAACTAATGAAAAACTGTTTTTT. Protein: CAWSWWGSATNEKLFF. This sequence joins TRBV30 and TRBJ1-4, with D possibly matching TRBD1 (5 bases). This CDR3 is 16 amino acids long. Deletions cut 3 bases from V and 0 bases from J, with 14 bases between. Per the germline V gene, CDR1 is GTSNPN and CDR2 is SVGIG (reference sequence).

This clone occurred once. The CDR3 here is CASRRTGTGLGYTF. The CDR3 nucleotides are TGTGCCAGCAGACGAACCGGGACAGGGTTAGGCTACACCTTC. V gene TRBV6-5 combines with J gene TRBJ1-2; 9 bases match TRBD1. Germline V CDR1 and CDR2: MNHEY, SVGAGI. The V and J ends lost 6 bases and 8 bases, in that order; junction bases with no gene match: 10. The CDR3 sequence is 14 residues long.

This chain connects TRBV28 to TRBJ2-7; possibly TRBD1 for D (6 bases). CDR1 MDHEN and CDR2 SYDVKM come from the germline V gene. V shed 4 bases and J shed 1 base, with 17 bases lying between them. This CDR3 has 16 amino acids. CDR3 in DNA: TGTGCCAGCAGTTCTTACACAAAGACAGGATCCTACGAGCAGTACTTC. Its protein is CASSSYTKTGSYEQYF.

The gene calls are TRBV5-8 and TRBJ2-1; 8 bases map to TRBD2. V lost 1 base and J lost 3; bases outside the gene matches: 3. The germline gives CDR1 SGHTS, CDR2 YDEGEE. CDR3 length: 15 amino acids. The DNA for the CDR3 is TGTGCCAGCAGCTTGCCAGCGGGGGACTACAATGAGCAGTTCTTC. Protein sequence: CASSLPAGDYNEQFF.

This clone showed up just a few times. Written as DNA, the CDR3 is TGCGCCAGCAGCTTAGATCAGAACTATGGCTACACCTTC. It encodes CASSLDQNYGYTF. The rearrangement uses TRBV5-1 and TRBJ1-2; D gene ambiguous. CDR3 length: 13 residues. Trimming took 2 bases from V and 2 from J, leaving 7 bases between them. CDR1 SGHRS and CDR2 YFSETQ come from the germline V gene. Full variable domain (outside the CDR3, taken from reference TRBV5-1 and TRBJ1-2): KAGVTQTPRYLIKTRGQQVTLSCSPISGHRSVSWYQQTPGQGLQFLFEYFSETQRNKGNFPGRFSGRQFSNSRSEMNVSTLELGDSALYLCASSLDQNYGYTFGSGTRLTVV.

This clone was seen a few times. The chain has TRBV5-1 and TRBJ2-4; 9 bases are a match to TRBD1. This CDR3 comprises 15 residues. V shed 5 bases and J 6 bases; nucleotides not matched to a gene: 9. CDR1 SGHRS and CDR2 YFSETQ come from the germline V gene. CDR3 nucleotide sequence: TGCGCCAGCAGGCCTCCGGGACAGGGTGGAAACATTCAGTACTTC. As protein: CASRPPGQGGNIQYF.

This clone was seen only once. The chain uses TRBV9 and TRBJ2-5; 9 bases line up with TRBD1. V trimming: 4 bases; J trimming: 2 bases; junction bases outside the gene matches: 3. Looked up from germline, CDR1 is SGDLS and CDR2 is YYNGEE. This CDR3 region has 14 residues. The CDR3 protein is CASSPGTGQETQYF. CDR3 nucleotide sequence: TGTGCCAGCAGCCCCGGGACAGGGCAAGAGACCCAGTACTTC.

CDR3 region: CASSPSGQTYNEQFF. The DNA of the CDR3 is TGTGCCAGCAGCCCCTCGGGACAGACTTACAATGAGCAGTTCTTC. The chain links TRBV3-1 (or the pseudogene TRBV3-2) to TRBJ2-1; 7 bases map to TRBD1. CDR1 and CDR2 from the germline V gene are LGHDT and YNNKEL (reference sequence). V was clipped by 4 bases and J by 4 bases; unmatched bases: 7. The CDR3 spans 15 residues.

CDR3 sequence: CASSRVREAEAFF. The CDR3 coding sequence is TGTGCCAGCAGCCGCGTCCGGGAGGCTGAAGCTTTCTTT. The rearrangement links TRBV11-2 to TRBJ1-1, with D hard to call. Looked up from germline, CDR1 is SGHAT and CDR2 is FQNNGV. Trimming shortened V by 5 bases and J by 6 bases, and 13 bases separated the two germline ends. The CDR3 is made up of 13 amino acids.

This clone was observed a handful of times. The chain joins TRBV29-1 to TRBJ1-3; 7 bases match TRBD1. V shed 7 bases, J shed 2 bases, and the junction held 2 bases outside the gene matches. Germline lookup yields CDR1 SQVTM and CDR2 ANQGSEA. The length of the CDR3 is 12 residues. The CDR3 protein is CSAGTAGNTIYF. CDR3 nucleotides: TGCAGCGCTGGGACAGCTGGAAACACCATATATTTT.

The V gene is TRBV28, the J gene TRBJ1-5, with D maybe TRBD1 (6 bases). The CDR3 runs 17 residues. Germline CDR1 reads MDHEN; CDR2 reads SYDVKM. Trimming took 5 bases from V and 4 from J, leaving 21 bases between them. CDR3 region: CASSQSQQGRGNQPQHF. The CDR3, as DNA: TGTGCCAGCAGTCAATCACAACAGGGTAGAGGAAATCAGCCCCAGCATTTT.

The chain is built from TRBV7-3 and TRBJ2-3, with TRBD2 matching 11 bases. V was clipped by 5 bases and J by 5 bases; unmatched bases: 3. The CDR3 length is 14 residues. Germline CDR1 and CDR2: SGHTA and FQGTGA. CDR3 bases: TGTGCCAGCAGCACTAGCGGGGGAGGAGATACGCAGTATTTT. It specifies CASSTSGGGDTQYF.

V is TRBV2 and J is TRBJ2-7; tentatively, D is TRBD2 (5 bases). This CDR3 contains 12 residues. CDR1 and CDR2 (germline): SNHLY, FYNNEI. Trimming cost V 5 bases and J 3 bases, with 8 bases left between them. CDR3 sequence reads: CASSFRDYEQYF. DNA of the CDR3: TGTGCCAGCAGTTTCCGGGACTACGAGCAGTACTTC.